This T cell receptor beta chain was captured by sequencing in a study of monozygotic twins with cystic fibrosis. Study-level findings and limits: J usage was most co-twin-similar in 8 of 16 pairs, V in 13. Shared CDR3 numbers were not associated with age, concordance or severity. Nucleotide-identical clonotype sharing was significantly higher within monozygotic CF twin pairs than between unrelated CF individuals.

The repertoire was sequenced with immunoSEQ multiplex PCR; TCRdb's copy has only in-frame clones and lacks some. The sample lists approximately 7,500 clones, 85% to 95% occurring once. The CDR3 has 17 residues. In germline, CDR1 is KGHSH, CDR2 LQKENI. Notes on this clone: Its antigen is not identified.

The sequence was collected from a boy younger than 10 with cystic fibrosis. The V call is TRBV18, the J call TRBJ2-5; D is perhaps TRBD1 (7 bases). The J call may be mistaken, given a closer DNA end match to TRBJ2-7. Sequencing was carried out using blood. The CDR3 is CASSPQGGGTASYEQYF. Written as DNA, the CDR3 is TGTGCCAGCTCACCCCAAGGGGGCGGGACAGCCTCCTACGAGCAGTACTTC.